The source of this T cell receptor beta chain is a study of cytomegalovirus exposure and HLA in healthy donors. Study-wide results and limits: In terms of immune exposure information, only CMV serostatus was available. TCR beta sequences reportedly predicted the HLA-A and HLA-B alleles of most subjects accurately. A list of roughly 160 TCR beta chains associated with cytomegalovirus was given.

In regard to this clone: The antigen is unknown.

The PCR had 60 Vbeta and 13 Jbeta primers. Only in-frame clones appear in the TCRdb table, and some are missing; sequencing was by immunoSEQ multiplex PCR. Among tens of thousands of clones listed, roughly 72% were seen once. Germline-derived CDR1 and CDR2 are SGHRS and YFSETQ. The V and J ends lost 1 base and 0 bases, in that order; junction bases with no gene match: 4. The CDR3 totals 17 residues. This chain links TRBV5-1 with TRBJ2-1, with 10 bases that match TRBD2. This clonotype was obtained from a man aged 50 to 59 in good health and CMV-seronegative. The sequencing input was PBMCs. This CDR3 is CASSLYSGRSSYNEQFF. The DNA for the CDR3 is TGCGCCAGCAGCTTGTATAGCGGGAGGAGCTCCTACAATGAGCAGTTCTTC.